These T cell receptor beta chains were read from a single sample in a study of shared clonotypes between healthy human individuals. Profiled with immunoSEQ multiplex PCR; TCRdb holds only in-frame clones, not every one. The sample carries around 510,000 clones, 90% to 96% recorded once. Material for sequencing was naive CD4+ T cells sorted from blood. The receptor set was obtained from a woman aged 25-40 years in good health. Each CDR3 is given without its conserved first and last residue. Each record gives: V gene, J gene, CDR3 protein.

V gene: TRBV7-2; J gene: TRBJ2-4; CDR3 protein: ASSPGWREWGNIQY
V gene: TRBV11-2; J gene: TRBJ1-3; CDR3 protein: ASSLHYTAGNTIY
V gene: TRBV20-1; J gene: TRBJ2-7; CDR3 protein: SARMEYEQY
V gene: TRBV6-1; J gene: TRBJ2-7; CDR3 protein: ASSEVRTGKRYEQY
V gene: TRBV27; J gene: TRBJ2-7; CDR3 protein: ASSLSLLAASSYEQY
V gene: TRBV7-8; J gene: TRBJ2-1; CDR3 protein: ASSSFQGSSYNEQF
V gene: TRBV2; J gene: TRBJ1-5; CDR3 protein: ASRGTGNQPQH
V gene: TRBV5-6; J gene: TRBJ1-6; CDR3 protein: ASSPGQGYLSPLH
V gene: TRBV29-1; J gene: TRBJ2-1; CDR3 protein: SVRGTSGRRSYNEQF
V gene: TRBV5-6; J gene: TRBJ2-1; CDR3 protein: ASSPGLAGANEQF
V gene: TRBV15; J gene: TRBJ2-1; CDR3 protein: ATSSGASGSSYNEQF
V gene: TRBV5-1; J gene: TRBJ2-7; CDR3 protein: ASSLLETSGTGSYEQY
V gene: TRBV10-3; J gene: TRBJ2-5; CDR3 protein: AISESGAAQY
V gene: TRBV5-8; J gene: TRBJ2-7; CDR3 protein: ASRLTSGRSEQY
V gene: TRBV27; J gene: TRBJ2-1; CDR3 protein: ASRGDAGVVNEQF
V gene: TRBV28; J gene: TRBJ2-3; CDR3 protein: ASSSPWQASSDTQY
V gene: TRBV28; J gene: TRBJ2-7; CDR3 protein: ASSLDLGDKSYEQY
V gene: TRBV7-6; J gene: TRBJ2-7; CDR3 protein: ASSFRLAGDEQY
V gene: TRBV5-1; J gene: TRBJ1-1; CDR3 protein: ASSSRTADAQAF
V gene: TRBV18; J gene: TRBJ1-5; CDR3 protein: ASAAGADQPQH
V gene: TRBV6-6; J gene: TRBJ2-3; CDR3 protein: ATYSNGRMSDTQY
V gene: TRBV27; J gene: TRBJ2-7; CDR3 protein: ASSPWTGRTYEQY
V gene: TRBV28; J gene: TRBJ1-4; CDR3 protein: ASSLAGPHATNEKLF
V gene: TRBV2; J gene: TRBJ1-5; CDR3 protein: ASSEPRQGFYQPQH
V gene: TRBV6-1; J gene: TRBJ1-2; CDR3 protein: ASSEVGGFPYGYT
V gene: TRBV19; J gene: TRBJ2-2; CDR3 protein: ASKEGGSLSGELF
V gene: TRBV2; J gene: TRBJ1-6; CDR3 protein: ASSQTDSVNSPLH
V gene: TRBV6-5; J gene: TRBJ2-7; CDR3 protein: ASSGPRLGSYEQY
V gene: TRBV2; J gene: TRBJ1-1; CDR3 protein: AIHNTGGRTEAF